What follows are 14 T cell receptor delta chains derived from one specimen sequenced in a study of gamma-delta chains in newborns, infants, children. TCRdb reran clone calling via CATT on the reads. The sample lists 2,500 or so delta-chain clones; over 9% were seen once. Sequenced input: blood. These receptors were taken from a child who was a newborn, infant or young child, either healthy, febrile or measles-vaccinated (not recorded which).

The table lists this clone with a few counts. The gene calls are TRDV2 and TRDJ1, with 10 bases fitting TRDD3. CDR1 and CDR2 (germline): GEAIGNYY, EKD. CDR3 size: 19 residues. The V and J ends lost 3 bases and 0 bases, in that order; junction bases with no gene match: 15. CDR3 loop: CACDSLRVTGGFHTDKLIF. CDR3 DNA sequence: TGTGCCTGTGACTCTCTTCGGGTAACTGGGGGATTCCACACCGATAAACTCATCTTT.

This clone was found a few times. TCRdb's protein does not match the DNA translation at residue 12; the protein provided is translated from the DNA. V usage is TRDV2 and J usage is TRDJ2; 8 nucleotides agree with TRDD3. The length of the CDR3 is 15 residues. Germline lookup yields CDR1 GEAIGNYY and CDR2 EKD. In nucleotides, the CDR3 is TGTGCCTGTGCCTTACTGGGGGCTTTGACAGCACACCTCTTCTTT. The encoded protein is CACALLGALTAHLFF.

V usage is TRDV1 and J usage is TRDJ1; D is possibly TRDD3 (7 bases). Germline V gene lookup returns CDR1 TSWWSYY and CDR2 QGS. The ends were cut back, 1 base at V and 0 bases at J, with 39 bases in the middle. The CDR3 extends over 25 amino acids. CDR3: CALGEHKRLLLRPLLVDTYTDKLIF. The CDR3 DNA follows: TGTGCTCTTGGGGAACACAAGAGACTCCTCCTACGCCCGCTACTGGTGGATACGTACACCGATAAACTCATCTTT.

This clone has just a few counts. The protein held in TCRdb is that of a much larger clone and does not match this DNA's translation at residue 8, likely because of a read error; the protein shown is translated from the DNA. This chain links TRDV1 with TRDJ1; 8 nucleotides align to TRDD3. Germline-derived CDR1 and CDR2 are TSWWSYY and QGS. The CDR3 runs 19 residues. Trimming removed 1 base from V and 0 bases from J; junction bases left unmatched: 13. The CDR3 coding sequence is TGTGCTCTTGGGGAACGAAGGGTGTGGGATACGCTTTACACCGATAAACTCATCTTT. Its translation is CALGERRVWDTLYTDKLIF.

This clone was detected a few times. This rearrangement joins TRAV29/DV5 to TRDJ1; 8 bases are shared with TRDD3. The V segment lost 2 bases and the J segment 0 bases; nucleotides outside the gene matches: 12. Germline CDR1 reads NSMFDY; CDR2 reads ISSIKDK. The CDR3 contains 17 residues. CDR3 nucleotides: TGTGCAGCAAGAAATCCTACCTGGGGGAGGTACACCGATAAACTCATCTTT. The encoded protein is CAARNPTWGRYTDKLIF.

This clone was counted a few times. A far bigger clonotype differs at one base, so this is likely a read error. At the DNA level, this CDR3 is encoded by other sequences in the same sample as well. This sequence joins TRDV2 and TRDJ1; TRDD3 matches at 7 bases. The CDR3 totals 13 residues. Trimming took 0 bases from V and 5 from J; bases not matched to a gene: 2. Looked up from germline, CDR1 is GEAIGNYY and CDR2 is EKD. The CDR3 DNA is TGTGCCTGTGACACCTGGGGGACTGATAAACTCATCTTT. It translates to CACDTWGTDKLIF.

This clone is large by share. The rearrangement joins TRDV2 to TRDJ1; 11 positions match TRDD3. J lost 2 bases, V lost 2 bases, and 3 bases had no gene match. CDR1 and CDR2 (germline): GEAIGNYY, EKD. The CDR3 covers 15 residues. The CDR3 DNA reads TGTGCCTGTGACAGGAACTGGGGGATAACCGATAAACTCATCTTT. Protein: CACDRNWGITDKLIF.

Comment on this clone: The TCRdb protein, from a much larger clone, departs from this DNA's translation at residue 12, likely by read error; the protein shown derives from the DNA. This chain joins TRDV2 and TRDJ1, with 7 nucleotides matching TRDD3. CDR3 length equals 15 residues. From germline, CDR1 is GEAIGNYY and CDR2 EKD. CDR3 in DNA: TGTGCCTGTGACCCTGGGGGCCATCACACCGATAACCTCATCTTT. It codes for CACDPGGHHTDNLIF.

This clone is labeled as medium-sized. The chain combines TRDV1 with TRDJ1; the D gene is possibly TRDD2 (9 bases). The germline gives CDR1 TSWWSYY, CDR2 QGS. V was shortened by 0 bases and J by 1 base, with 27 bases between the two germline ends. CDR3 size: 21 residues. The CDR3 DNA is TGTGCTCTTGGGGAACTATTCGTCCTTCCTACGTCCGGGGATACCACCGATAAACTCATCTTT. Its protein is CALGELFVLPTSGDTTDKLIF.

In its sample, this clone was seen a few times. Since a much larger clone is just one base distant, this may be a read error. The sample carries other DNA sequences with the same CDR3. CDR3 sequence: CACDTVGSSSWDTRQMFF. The CDR3 DNA is TGTGCCTGTGACACCGTCGGATCGAGCTCCTGGGACACCCGACAGATGTTTTTC. The rearrangement uses TRDV2 and TRDJ3; D is uncertain. Per germline, CDR1 GEAIGNYY and CDR2 EKD. Deletions cut 0 bases from V and 0 bases from J, with 11 bases between. The CDR3 is 18 residues long.

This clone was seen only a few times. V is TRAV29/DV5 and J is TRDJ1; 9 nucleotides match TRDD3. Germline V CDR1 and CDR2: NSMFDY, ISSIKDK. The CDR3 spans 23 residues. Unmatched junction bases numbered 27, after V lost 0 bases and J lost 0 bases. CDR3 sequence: CAASAYTLPPYWGKPDYTDKLIF. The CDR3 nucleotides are TGTGCAGCAAGCGCGTATACCCTCCCCCCGTACTGGGGGAAACCCGATTACACCGATAAACTCATCTTT.

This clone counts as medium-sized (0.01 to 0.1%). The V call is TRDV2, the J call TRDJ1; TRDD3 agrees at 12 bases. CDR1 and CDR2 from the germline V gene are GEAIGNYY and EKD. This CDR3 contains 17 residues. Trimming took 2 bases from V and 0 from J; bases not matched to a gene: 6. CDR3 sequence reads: CACDILGDTTYTDKLIF. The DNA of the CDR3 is TGTGCCTGTGACATTCTGGGGGATACGACGTACACCGATAAACTCATCTTT.

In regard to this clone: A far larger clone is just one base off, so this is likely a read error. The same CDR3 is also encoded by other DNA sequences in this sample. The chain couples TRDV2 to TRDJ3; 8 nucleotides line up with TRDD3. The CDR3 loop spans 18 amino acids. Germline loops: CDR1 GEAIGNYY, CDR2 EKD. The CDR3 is CACDGLGESSWDTRQMFF. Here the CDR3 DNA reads TGTGCCTGTGACGGCCTGGGGGAAAGCTCCTGGGACACCCGACAAATGTTTTTC.

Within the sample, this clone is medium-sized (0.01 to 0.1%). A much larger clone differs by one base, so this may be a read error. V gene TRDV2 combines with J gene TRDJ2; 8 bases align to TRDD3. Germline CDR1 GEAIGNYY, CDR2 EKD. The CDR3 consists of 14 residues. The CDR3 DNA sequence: TGTGCCTGTGCCACCTGGGGGATGACAGCACAACTCTTCTTT. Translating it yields CACATWGMTAQLFF.